The 5 T cell receptor beta chains listed next were all sequenced from one sample in a study of T cells expressing NK-cell markers. With the 5' RACE reads reprocessed, TCRdb shows one record per CDR3 protein and no DNA. The table for this sample gives about 450,000 distinct CDR3 sequences. The sample comprised blood T cells: a sorted CD56 or NKG2C T cell subset, CD4+ or CD8+ T cells, or bulk PBMC T cells (not recorded which). These receptor sequences come from a woman aged 18 to 75 in good health.

This chain uses TRBV5-1 with TRBJ2-7; TCRdb names TRBD2, which stays unverified in the absence of DNA. Per the germline V gene, CDR1 is SGHRS and CDR2 is YFSETQ. The CDR3 sequence is 15 residues long. The CDR3 is CASSLRTSGAYEQYF.

This chain uses TRBV29-1 with TRBJ2-2; TCRdb proposes TRBD1, but this gene call is untestable without DNA. The CDR3 loop spans 17 amino acids. CDR1 is SQVTM and CDR2 is ANQGSEA in the germline V gene. This chain's CDR3 is CSVEEGGLGRNTGELFF.

This chain joins TRBV3-1 and TRBJ2-2; the TRBD1 assignment by TCRdb is unverifiable without DNA. This CDR3 comprises 16 residues. Germline CDR1 is LGHDT and CDR2 is YNNKEL (reference sequence). CDR3 in amino acids: CASSRAAFLTPGSCFF.

The chain couples TRBV4-1 to TRBJ1-1; TCRdb picks TRBD1, but there is no DNA to check that call. Germline CDR1 and CDR2: MGHRA and YSYEKL. The CDR3 has 14 residues. CDR3 amino acids: CASSQDGGDREAFF.

The rearrangement links TRBV9 to TRBJ2-3; TCRdb's D call, TRBD2, is unchecked because there is no DNA. The CDR3 has 16 residues. Looked up from germline, CDR1 is SGDLS and CDR2 is YYNGEE. CDR3: CASSVVGGGGTDTQYF.